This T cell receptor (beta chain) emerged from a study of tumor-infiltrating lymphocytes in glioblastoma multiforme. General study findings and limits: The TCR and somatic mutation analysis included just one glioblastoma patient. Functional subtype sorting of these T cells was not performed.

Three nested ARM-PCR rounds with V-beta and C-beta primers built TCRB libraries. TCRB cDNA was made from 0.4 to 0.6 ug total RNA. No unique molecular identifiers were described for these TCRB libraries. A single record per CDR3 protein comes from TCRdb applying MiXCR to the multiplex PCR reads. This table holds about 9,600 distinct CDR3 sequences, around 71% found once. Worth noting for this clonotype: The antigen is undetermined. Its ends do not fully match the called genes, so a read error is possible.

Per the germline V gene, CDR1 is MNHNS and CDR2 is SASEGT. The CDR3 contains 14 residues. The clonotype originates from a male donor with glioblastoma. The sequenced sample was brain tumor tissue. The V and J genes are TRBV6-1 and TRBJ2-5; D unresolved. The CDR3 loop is CACSGTLPWETQYF. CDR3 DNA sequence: TGTGCCTGCAGTGGTACGCTCCCTTGGGAGACCCAGTACTTC.